These 14 T cell receptor beta chains were all obtained from the same sample, sequenced in a study of PD-1 blockade in classical Hodgkin lymphoma. Repertoires were generated with immunoSEQ multiplex PCR, while TCRdb's copy carries only in-frame clones and drops some. This sample carries about 3,900 clones, around 72% of them seen once, and the ten largest clones take about 32%. The sample's time point: cycle 4 day 1 (C4D1), after 5 to 7 weeks of nivolumab. Every patient experienced relapse after autologous stem cell transplantation, and brentuximab vedotin exposure varied. After thawing, PBMCs were subjected to magnetic negative selection to isolate CD8+ T cells. The source was CD8+ T cells from blood, collected before the fourth cycle of nivolumab. These receptors were collected from a human donor with classical Hodgkin lymphoma.

J is TRBJ2-7 and V is TRBV4-3, with D uncertain. This CDR3 is built from 13 residues. Between the trimmed V and J ends, which lost 0 bases and 2 bases, there was a span of 5 bases. Germline values: CDR1 LGHNA, CDR2 YSLEER. The CDR3 loop reads CASSQEVAYEQYF. The DNA of the CDR3 is TGCGCCAGCAGCCAAGAGGTAGCCTACGAGCAGTACTTC.

The rearrangement uses TRBV6-1 and TRBJ2-2; weak D call: TRBD2 (5 bases). The ends were cut back, 1 base at V and 7 bases at J, with 16 bases in the middle. The CDR3 contains 16 residues. Germline CDR1 is MNHNS and CDR2 is SASEGT. The CDR3 DNA follows: TGTGCCAGCAGTGAAGTCCCCCTGGGTGGGAGCGGGGAGCTGTTTTTT. Translated: CASSEVPLGGSGELFF.

This chain uses TRBV7-9 with TRBJ2-5; the D is unclear. This CDR3 has 16 amino acids. Germline CDR1 SEHNR, CDR2 FQNEAQ (reference sequence). Trimming took off 4 bases at V and 0 bases at J, with 15 bases between the two ends. CDR3 nucleotide sequence: TGTGCCAGCAGCTCGTCCTGGGTTGGGAACCAAGAGACCCAGTACTTC. Translation gives CASSSSWVGNQETQYF.

This clone was counted a single time. The V and J genes are TRBV4-1 and TRBJ2-7; no definite D call. This CDR3 is 15 amino acids long. V was trimmed by 1 base and J by 0 bases, leaving 10 bases between them. Germline V CDR1 and CDR2: MGHRA, YSYEKL. The DNA of the CDR3 is TGCGCCAGCAGCCAAGTGACGGGCGTCTCCTACGAGCAGTACTTC. Protein sequence: CASSQVTGVSYEQYF.

V is TRBV28 and J is TRBJ1-6; maybe TRBD1 (5 bases). The V end was cut by 5 bases, the J end by 7 bases, with 12 bases between. The CDR3 totals 14 residues. From germline, CDR1 is MDHEN and CDR2 SYDVKM. As DNA, the CDR3 is TGTGCCAGCAGTCGGGACGGCCGGAATTCACCCCTCCACTTT. This gives the protein CASSRDGRNSPLHF.

The V call is TRBV2, the J call TRBJ1-2, with 10 nucleotides matching TRBD1. The CDR3 runs to 15 residues. Germline V gene data show CDR1 as SNHLY and CDR2 as FYNNEI. V shed 8 bases, J shed 3 bases, and the junction held 9 bases outside the gene matches. The DNA of the CDR3 is TGTGCCAGCTATCGCGGGGACAGGGGACACTATGGCTACACCTTC. This gives the protein CASYRGDRGHYGYTF.

The V call is TRBV12-5, the J call TRBJ2-7; 9 bases map to TRBD1. The V gene's germline CDR1 is LGHNT and CDR2 FRNRAP. The CDR3 consists of 15 residues. V was pared by 1 base and J by 5 bases, with 6 bases of the junction left unmatched. CDR3 loop: CASGLAPGQGHEQYF. The CDR3 nucleotides read TGTGCTAGTGGTTTGGCACCGGGACAGGGCCACGAGCAGTACTTC.

The J gene is TRBJ2-7, the V gene TRBV27; D is perhaps TRBD2 (5 bases). The germline V and J ends were trimmed by 1 base and 2 bases, with 18 bases remaining between them. This CDR3 comprises 17 residues. Germline CDR1 and CDR2: MNHEY and SMNVEV (reference sequence). CDR3 coding DNA: TGTGCCAGCAGTTTATGGAACCCCCGACTACCGACCTACGAGCAGTACTTC. This codes for CASSLWNPRLPTYEQYF.

The chain links TRBV27 to TRBJ2-1; 13 positions match TRBD2. Germline values: CDR1 MNHEY, CDR2 SMNVEV (reference sequence). The CDR3 sequence is 19 residues long. With V trimmed by 3 bases and J by 4 bases, 12 bases remained unmatched. CDR3 DNA sequence: TGTGCCAGCAGTTTTAACCCGCCTTGGACTAGCGGGGGTTACAATGAGCAGTTCTTC. This translates into CASSFNPPWTSGGYNEQFF.

This chain uses TRBV7-9 with TRBJ2-7; TRBD1 agrees at 12 bases. After removal of 4 bases from V and 2 bases from J, the junction contained 3 bases not matched to a gene. CDR1 and CDR2 (germline): SEHNR, FQNEAQ (reference sequence). This CDR3 contains 15 residues. The CDR3 reads CASSSRDRGPYEQYV. In DNA, the CDR3 is TGTGCCAGCAGCTCCCGGGACAGGGGGCCCTACGAGCAGTACGTC.

The V gene is TRBV6-5, the J gene TRBJ2-5; TRBD1 agrees at 7 bases. TRBJ2-7 matches the DNA end more closely, so the J call is doubtful. The germline V gene has CDR1 MNHEY and CDR2 SVGAGI. The CDR3 has 14 amino acids. In DNA, the CDR3 is TGTGCCAGCCACGAAATGGGACAGAGCTACGAGCAGTACTTC. Translation: CASHEMGQSYEQYF.

The CDR3 DNA reads TGTGCCAGCAGTGCCCGGGGTGTCGATGAGCAGTTCTTC. Amino acid sequence: CASSARGVDEQFF. The J gene is TRBJ2-1, the V gene TRBV6-5, with D maybe TRBD2 (5 bases). V lost 5 bases to trimming and J lost 8 bases, with 13 bases between them. CDR3 length equals 13 residues. Per the germline V gene, CDR1 is MNHEY and CDR2 is SVGAGI.

V usage is TRBV27 and J usage is TRBJ1-1, with D possibly TRBD1 on 5 matching bases. V lost 6 bases, J lost 5 bases, and 16 bases lay in between. The CDR3 loop spans 14 amino acids. Germline CDR1 is MNHEY and CDR2 is SMNVEV (reference sequence). The CDR3 coding sequence is TGTGCCAGCAGCTTCAGGGACGGGGGGACTGAAGCTTTCTTT. This translates into CASSFRDGGTEAFF.

The CDR3 reads CASSSQYQAWQTDTQYF. The CDR3 DNA reads as TGCGCCAGCAGCTCTCAGTATCAGGCCTGGCAAACAGATACGCAGTATTTT. The V gene is TRBV4-3, the J gene TRBJ2-3; D not resolved. Germline V gene sequence: CDR1 LGHNA, CDR2 YSLEER. CDR3 size: 17 residues. Trimming took 5 bases from V and 3 from J, leaving 21 bases between them.